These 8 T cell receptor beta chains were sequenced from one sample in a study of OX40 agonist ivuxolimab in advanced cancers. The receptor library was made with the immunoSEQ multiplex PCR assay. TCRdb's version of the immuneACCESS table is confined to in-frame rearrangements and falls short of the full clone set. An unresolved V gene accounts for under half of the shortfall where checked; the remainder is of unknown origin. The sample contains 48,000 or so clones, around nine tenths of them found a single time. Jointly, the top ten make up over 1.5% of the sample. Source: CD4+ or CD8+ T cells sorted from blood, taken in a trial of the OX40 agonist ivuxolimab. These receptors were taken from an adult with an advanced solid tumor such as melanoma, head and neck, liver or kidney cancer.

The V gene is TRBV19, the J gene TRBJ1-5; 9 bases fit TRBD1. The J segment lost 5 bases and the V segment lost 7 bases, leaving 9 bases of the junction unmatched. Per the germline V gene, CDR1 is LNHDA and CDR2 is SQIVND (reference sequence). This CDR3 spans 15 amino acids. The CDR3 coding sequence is TGTGCCAGTACCACAAACAGGGGGCCGGATCAGCCCCAGCATTTT. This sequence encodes CASTTNRGPDQPQHF.

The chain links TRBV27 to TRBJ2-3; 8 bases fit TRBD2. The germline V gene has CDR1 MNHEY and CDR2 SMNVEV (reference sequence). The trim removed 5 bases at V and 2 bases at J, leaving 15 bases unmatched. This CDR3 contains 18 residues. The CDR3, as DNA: TGTGCCAGCAGTCCCCCACGTAGCGGGACTGAGGTCACAGATACGCAGTATTTT. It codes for CASSPPRSGTEVTDTQYF.

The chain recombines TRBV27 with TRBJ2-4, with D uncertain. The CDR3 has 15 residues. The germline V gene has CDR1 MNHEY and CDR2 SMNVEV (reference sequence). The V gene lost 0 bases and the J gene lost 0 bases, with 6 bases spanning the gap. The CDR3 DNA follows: TGTGCCAGCAGTTTATCTGGTCTAGCCAAAAACATTCAGTACTTC. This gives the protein CASSLSGLAKNIQYF.

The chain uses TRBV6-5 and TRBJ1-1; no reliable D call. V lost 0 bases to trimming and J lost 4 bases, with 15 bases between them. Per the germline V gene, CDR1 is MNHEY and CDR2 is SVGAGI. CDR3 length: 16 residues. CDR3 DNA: TGTGCCAGCAGTTACTCGAGCCGAAGTCGGGCCACTGAAGCTTTCTTT. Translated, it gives CASSYSSRSRATEAFF.

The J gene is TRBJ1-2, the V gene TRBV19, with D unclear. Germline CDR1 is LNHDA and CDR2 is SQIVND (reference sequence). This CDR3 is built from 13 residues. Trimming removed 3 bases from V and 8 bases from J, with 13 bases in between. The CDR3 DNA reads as TGTGCCAGTAGTATTCGGAGGAGGAAGGGCTACACCTTC. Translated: CASSIRRRKGYTF.

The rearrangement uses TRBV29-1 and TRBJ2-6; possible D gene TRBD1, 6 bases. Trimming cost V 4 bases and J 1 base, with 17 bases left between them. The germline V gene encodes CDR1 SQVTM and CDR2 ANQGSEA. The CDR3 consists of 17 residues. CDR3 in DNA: TGCAGCGTTGGAGTCCAGGGGATGGGGTCTGGGGCCAACGTCCTGACTTTC. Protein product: CSVGVQGMGSGANVLTF.

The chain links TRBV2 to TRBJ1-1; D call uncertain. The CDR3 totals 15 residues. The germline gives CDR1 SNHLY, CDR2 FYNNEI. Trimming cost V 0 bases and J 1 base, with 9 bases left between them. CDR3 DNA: TGTGCCAGCAGTGAAGCCTTAGTCGGGAACACTGAAGCTTTCTTT. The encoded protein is CASSEALVGNTEAFF.

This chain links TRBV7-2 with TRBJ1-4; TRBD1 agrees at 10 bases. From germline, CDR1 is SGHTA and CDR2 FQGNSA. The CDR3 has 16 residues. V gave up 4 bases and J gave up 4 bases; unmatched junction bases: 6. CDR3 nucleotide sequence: TGTGCCAGCAGCTCCGGACAGGGGGGGGGTAATGAAAAACTGTTTTTT. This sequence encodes CASSSGQGGGNEKLFF.